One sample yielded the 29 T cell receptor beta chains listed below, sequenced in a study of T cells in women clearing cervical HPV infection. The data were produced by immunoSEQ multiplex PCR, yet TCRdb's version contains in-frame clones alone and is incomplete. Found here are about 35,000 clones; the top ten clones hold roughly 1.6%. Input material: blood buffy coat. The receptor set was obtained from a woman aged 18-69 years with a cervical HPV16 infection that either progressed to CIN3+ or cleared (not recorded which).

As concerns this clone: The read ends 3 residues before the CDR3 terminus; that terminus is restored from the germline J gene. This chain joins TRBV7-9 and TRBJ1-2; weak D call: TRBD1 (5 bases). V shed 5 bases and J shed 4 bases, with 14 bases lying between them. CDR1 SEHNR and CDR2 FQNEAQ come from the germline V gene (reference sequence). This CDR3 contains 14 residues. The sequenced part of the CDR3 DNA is TGTGCCAGCAGCCGCGACAGACCCTTCTATGGC. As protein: CASSRDRPFYG. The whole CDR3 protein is CASSRDRPFYGYTF.

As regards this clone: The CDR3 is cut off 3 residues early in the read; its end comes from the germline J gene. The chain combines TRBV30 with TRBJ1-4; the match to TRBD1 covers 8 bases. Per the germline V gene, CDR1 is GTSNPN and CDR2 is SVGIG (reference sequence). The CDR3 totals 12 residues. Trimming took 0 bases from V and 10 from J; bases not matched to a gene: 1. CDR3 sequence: CAWSVQGGKLFF. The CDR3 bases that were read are TGTGCCTGGAGTGTACAGGGGGGAAAA.

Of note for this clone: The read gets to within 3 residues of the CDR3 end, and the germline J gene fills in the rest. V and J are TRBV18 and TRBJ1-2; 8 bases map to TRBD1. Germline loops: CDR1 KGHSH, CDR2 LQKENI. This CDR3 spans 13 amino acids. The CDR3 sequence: CASSPDRGWGYTF. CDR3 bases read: TGTGCCAGCTCACCAGACAGGGGATGGGGC. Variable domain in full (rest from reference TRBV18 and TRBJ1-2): NAGVMQNPRHLVRRRGQEARLRCSPMKGHSHVYWYRQLPEEGLKFMVYLQKENIIDESGMPKERFSAEFPKEGPSILRIQQVVRGDSAAYFCASSPDRGWGYTFGSGTRLTVV.

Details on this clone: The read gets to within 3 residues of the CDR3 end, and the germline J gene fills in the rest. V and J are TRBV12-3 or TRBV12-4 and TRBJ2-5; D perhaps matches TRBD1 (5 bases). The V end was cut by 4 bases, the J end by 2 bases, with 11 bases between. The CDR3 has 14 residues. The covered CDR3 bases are TGTGCCAGCAGTTACCAGGGTGGGCAAGAGACC. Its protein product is CASSYQGGQET. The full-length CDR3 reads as CASSYQGGQETQYF.

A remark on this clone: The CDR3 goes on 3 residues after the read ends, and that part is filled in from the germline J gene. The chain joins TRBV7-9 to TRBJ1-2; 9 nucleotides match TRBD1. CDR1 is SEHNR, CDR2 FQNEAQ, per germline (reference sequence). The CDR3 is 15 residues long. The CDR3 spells CASSPRTGEHHDYTF. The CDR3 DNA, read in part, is TGTGCCAGCAGCCCAAGGACAGGGGAACACCACGAC. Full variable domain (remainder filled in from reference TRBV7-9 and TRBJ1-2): DTGVSQNPRHKITKRGQNVTFRCDPISEHNRLYWYRQTLGQGPEFLTYFQNEAQLEKSRLLSDRFSAERPKGSFSTLEIQRTEQGDSAMYLCASSPRTGEHHDYTFGSGTRLTVV.

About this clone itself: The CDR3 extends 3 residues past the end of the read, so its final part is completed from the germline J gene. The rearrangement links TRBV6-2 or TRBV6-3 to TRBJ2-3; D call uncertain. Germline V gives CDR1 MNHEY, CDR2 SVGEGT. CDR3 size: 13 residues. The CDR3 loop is CASSPAATQTQYF. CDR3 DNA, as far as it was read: TGTGCCAGCAGCCCCGCGGCAACGCAGACG.

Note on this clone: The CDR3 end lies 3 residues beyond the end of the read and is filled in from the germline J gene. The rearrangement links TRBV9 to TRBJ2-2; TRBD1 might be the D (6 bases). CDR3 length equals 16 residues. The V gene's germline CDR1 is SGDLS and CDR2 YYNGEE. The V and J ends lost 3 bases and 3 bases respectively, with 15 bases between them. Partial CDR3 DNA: TGTGCCAGCAGCGCTAAGAGAGGGGGACACACCGGGGAG. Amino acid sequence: CASSAKRGGHTGE. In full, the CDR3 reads CASSAKRGGHTGELFF.

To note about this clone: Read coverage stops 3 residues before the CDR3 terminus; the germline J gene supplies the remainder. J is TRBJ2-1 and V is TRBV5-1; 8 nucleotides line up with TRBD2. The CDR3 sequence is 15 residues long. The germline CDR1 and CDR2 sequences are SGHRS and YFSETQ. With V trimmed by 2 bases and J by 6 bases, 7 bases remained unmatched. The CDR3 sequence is CASSFTGGVSNEQFF. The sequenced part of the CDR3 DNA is TGCGCCAGCAGCTTCACGGGGGGGGTTTCCAATGAG.

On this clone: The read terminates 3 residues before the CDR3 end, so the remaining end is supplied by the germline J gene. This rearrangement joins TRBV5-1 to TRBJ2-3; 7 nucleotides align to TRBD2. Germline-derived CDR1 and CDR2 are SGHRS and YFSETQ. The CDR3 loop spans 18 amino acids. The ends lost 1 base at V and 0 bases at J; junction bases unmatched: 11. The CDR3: CASSLRGGAGSSTDTQYF. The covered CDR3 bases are TGCGCCAGCAGCTTGAGGGGTGGAGCGGGATCTAGCACAGATACG. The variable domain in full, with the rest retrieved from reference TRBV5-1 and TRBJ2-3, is KAGVTQTPRYLIKTRGQQVTLSCSPISGHRSVSWYQQTPGQGLQFLFEYFSETQRNKGNFPGRFSGRQFSNSRSEMNVSTLELGDSALYLCASSLRGGAGSSTDTQYFGPGTRLTVL.

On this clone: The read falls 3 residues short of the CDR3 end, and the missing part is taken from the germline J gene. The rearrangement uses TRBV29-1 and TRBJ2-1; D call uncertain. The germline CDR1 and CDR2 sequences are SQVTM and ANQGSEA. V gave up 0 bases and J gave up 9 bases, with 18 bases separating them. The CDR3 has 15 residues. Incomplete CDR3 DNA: TGCAGCGTTGAAGATCGAATGGGTGTGAGCGCTGAG. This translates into CSVEDRMGVSAE. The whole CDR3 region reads CSVEDRMGVSAEQFF.

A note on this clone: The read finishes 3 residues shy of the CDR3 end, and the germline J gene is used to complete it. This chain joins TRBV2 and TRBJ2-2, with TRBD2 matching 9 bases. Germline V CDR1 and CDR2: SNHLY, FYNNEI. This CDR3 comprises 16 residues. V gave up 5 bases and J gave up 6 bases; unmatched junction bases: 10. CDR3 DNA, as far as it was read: TGTGCCAGCAGTCTGGCCCCTAGCGGGGTTGCCGGGGAG. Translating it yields CASSLAPSGVAGE. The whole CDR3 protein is CASSLAPSGVAGELFF.

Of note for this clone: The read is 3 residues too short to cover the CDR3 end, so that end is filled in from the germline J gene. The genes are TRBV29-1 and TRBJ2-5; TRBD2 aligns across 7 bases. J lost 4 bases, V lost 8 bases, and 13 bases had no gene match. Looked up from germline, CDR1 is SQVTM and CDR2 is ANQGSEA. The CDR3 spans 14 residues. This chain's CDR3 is CSILGGSARETQYF. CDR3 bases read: TGCAGCATCCTCGGGGGGAGCGCCAGAGAGACC.

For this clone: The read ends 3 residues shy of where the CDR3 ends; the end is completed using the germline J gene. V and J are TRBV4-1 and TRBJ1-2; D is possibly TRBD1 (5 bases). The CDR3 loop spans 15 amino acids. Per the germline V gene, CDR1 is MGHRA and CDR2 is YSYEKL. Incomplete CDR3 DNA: TGCGCCAGCAGCGAAGGCGATGTCCGGGGGAGCGGC. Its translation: CASSEGDVRGSG. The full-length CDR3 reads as CASSEGDVRGSGYTF.

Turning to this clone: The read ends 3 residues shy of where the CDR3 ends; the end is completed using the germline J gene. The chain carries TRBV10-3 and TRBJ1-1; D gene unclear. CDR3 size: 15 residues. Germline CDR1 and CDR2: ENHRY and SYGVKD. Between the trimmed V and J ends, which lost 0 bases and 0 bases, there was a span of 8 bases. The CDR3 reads CAISESLVMNTEAFF. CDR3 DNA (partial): TGTGCCATCAGTGAGTCGTTAGTAATGAACACTGAA.

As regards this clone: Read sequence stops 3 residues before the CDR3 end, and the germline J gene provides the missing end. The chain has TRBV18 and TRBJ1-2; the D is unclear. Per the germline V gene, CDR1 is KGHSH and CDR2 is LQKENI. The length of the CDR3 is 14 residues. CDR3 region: CASSPLAGTYDYTF. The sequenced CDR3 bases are TGTGCCAGCTCACCACTAGCGGGAACCTACGAC.

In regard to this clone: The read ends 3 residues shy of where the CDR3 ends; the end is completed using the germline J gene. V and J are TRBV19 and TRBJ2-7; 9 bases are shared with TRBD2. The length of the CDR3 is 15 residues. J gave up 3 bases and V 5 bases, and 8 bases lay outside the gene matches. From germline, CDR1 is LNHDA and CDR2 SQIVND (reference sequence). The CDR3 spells CASSRKGLALYEQYF. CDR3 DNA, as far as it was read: TGTGCCAGTAGTCGCAAGGGACTAGCCCTCTACGAG. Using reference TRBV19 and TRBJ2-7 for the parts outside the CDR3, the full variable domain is DGGITQSPKYLFRKEGQNVTLSCEQNLNHDAMYWYRQDPGQGLRLIYYSQIVNDFQKGDIAEGYSVSREKKESFPLTVTSAQKNPTAFYLCASSRKGLALYEQYFGPGTRLTVT.

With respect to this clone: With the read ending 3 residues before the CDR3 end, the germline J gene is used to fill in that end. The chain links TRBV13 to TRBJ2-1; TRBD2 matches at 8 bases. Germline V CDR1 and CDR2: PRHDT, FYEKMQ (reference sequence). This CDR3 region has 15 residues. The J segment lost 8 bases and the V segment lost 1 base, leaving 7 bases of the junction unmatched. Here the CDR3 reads CASSLVPAGADEQFF. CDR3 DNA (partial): TGTGCCAGCAGCTTAGTCCCAGCGGGAGCGGATGAG.

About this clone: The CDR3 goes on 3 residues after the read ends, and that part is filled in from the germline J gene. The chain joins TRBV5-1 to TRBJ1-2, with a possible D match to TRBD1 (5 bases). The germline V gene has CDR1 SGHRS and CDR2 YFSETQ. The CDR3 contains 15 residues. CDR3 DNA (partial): TGCGCCAGCAGCAGGGGCCCAGGGCTCAGTGAGGGC. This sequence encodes CASSRGPGLSEG. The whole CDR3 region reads CASSRGPGLSEGYTF.

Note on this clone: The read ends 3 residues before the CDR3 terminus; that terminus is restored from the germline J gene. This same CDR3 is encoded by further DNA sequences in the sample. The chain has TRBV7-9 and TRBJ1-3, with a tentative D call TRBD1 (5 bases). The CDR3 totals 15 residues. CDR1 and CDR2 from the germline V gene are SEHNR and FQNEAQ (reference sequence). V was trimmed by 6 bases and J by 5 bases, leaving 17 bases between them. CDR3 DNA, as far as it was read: TGTGCCAGCAGTCGGGCCCCGAAGGGGAGAAACACC. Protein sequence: CASSRAPKGRNT. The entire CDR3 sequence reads CASSRAPKGRNTIYF.

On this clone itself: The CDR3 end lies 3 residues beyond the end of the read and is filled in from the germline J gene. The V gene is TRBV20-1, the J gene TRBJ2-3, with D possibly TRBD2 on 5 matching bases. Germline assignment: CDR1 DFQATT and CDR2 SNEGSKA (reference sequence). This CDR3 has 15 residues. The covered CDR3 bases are TGCAGTGCTAGAAGTAGTTCGGGGATTGGGGAGACG. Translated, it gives CSARSSSGIGET. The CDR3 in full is CSARSSSGIGETQYF.

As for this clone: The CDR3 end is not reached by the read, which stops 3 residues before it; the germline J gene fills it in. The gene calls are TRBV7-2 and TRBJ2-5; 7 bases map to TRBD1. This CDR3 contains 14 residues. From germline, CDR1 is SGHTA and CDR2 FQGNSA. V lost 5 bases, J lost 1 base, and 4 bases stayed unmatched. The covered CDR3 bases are TGTGCCAGCAGCCCCGGGACAGCCCAAGAGACC. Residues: CASSPGTAQET. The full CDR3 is CASSPGTAQETQYF.

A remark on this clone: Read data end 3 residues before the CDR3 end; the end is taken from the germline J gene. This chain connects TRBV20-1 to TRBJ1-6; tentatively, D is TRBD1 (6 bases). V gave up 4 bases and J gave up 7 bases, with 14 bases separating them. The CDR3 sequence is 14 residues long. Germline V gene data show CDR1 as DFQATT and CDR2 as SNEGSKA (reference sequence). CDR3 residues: CSATLDRRNSPLHF. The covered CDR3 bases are TGCAGTGCTACCCTTGACAGGAGAAATTCACCC.

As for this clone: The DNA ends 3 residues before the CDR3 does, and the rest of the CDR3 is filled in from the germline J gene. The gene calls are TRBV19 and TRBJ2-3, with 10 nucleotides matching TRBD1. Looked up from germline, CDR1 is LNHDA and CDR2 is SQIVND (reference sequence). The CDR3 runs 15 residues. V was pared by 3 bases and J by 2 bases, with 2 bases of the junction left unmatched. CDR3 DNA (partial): TGTGCCAGTAGTATGGACAGGGGGGACACAGATACG. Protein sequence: CASSMDRGDTDT. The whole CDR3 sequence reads CASSMDRGDTDTQYF.

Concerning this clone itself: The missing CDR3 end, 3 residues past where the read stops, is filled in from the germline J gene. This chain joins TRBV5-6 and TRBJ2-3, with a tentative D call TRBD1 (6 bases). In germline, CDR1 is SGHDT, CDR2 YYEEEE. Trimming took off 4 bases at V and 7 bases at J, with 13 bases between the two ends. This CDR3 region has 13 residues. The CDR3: CASSLTRGHTQYF. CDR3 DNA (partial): TGTGCCAGCAGCCTGACCAGGGGCCATACG.

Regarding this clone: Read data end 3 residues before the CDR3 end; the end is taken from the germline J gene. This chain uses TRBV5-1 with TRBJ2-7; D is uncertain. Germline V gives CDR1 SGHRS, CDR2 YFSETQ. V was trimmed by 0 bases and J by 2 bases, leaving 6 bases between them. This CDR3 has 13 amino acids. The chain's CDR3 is CASSLGPTYEQYF. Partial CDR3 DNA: TGCGCCAGCAGCTTGGGGCCGACCTACGAG.

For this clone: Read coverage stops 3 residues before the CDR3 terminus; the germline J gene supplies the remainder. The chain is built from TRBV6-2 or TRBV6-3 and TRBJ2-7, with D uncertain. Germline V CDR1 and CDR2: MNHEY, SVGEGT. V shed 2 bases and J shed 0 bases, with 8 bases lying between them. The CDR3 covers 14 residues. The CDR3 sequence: CASSYPRSSYEQYF. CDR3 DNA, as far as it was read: TGTGCCAGCAGTTACCCACGCAGCTCCTACGAG.

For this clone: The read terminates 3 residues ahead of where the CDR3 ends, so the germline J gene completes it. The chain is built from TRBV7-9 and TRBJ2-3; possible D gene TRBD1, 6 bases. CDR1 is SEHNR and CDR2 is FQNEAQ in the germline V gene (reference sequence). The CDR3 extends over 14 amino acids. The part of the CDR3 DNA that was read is TGTGCCAGCAGCTTGACGACAGGAGGACAGCCG. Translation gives CASSLTTGGQP. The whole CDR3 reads CASSLTTGGQPQYF.

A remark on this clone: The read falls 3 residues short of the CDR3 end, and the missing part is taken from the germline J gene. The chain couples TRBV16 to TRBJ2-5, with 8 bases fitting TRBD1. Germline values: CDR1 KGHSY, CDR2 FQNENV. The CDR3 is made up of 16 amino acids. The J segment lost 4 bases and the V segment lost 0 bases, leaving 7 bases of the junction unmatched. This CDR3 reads CASSQSGQGAGETQYF. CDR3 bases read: TGTGCCAGCAGCCAATCCGGTCAGGGGGCAGGAGAGACC.

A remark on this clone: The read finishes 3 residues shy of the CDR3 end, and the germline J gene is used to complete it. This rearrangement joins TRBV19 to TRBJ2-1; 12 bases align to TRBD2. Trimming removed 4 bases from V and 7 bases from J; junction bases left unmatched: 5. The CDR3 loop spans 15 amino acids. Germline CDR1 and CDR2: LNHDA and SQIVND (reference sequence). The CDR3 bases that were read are TGTGCCAGTAGTACACGGACTAGCGGGACAAATGAG. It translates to CASSTRTSGTNE. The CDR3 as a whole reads CASSTRTSGTNEQFF.